The T cell receptor (beta chain) under discussion was sequenced for a study of blood T cell repertoires in COVID-19. This clone was found once. Sequenced by immunoSEQ multiplex PCR; TCRdb stores in-frame clones only, minus some. The sample consists of about 63,000 clones, about 74% of them appearing once. CDR3 length: 13 amino acids. Germline CDR1 reads SEHNR; CDR2 reads FQNEAQ (reference sequence). Trimming left V 2 bases short and J 8 bases short, with 10 bases between. The receptor's source is an elderly woman with acute or convalescent COVID-19. The rearrangement uses TRBV7-9 and TRBJ1-3; D is undetermined. Sequencing was done on a sample of peripheral blood. The CDR3 spells CASSLSRRDTIYF. The CDR3 DNA follows: TGTGCCAGCAGCTTATCTCGGAGGGACACCATATATTTT.